These T cell receptor beta chains were read from a single sample in a study of blood T cell repertoires in COVID-19. TCRdb keeps only in-frame clones here, not all; method: immunoSEQ multiplex PCR. Of under 250,000 clones listed, around 90% are singletons. The specimen was PBMCs or T cells enriched from blood (not recorded which). These TCRs come from a woman in her thirties who had been exposed to COVID-19. CDR3s include the opening cysteine and the closing phenylalanine or tryptophan.

len: 16
v_gene: TRBV4-1
j_gene: TRBJ1-6
CDR3aa: CASSQHRPQGNSPLHF

len: 15
v_gene: TRBV9
j_gene: TRBJ2-2
CDR3aa: CASSIDRGPAGELFF

len: 15
v_gene: TRBV2
j_gene: TRBJ2-2
CDR3aa: CASRDRSRNTGELFF

len: 16
v_gene: TRBV10-3
j_gene: TRBJ1-2
CDR3aa: CAISESSQARNYGYTF

len: 15
v_gene: TRBV19
j_gene: TRBJ1-5
CDR3aa: CASSGGAVSNQPQHF

len: 14
v_gene: TRBV9
j_gene: TRBJ2-4
CDR3aa: CASSVGGTKNIQYF

len: 11
v_gene: TRBV28
j_gene: TRBJ2-7
CDR3aa: CASSPGYEQYF

len: 16
v_gene: TRBV7-2
j_gene: TRBJ2-1
CDR3aa: CASSLGLAGAYNEQFF

len: 13
v_gene: TRBV10-1
j_gene: TRBJ2-7
CDR3aa: CASSESMRGEQYF

len: 15
v_gene: TRBV7-7
j_gene: TRBJ2-2
CDR3aa: CASRPGTGFPGELFF

len: 14
v_gene: TRBV5-1
j_gene: TRBJ1-1
CDR3aa: CASSLGGGYTEAFF

len: 14
v_gene: TRBV5-1
j_gene: TRBJ2-7
CDR3aa: CASNRDSAIYEQYF

len: 14
v_gene: TRBV6-5
j_gene: TRBJ1-2
CDR3aa: CASSYLRGNYGYTF

len: 15
v_gene: TRBV28
j_gene: TRBJ2-7
CDR3aa: CASTSLPGATHEQYF

len: 14
v_gene: TRBV5-1
j_gene: TRBJ2-1
CDR3aa: CASSPETTYNEQFF

len: 15
v_gene: TRBV5-1
j_gene: TRBJ1-6
CDR3aa: CASSAGTASNSPLHF

len: 16
v_gene: TRBV6-5
j_gene: TRBJ1-5
CDR3aa: CASSYPGQVGYQPQHF

len: 15
v_gene: TRBV25-1
j_gene: TRBJ2-7
CDR3aa: CASSPRTGVTNEQYF

len: 14
v_gene: TRBV5-1
j_gene: TRBJ2-3
CDR3aa: CASRLEWGTDTQYF

len: 18
v_gene: TRBV5-1
j_gene: TRBJ1-2
CDR3aa: CASSLSGTGADRGNGYTF

len: 13
v_gene: TRBV5-6
j_gene: TRBJ1-2
CDR3aa: CASGDRVNYGYTF

len: 14
v_gene: TRBV9
j_gene: TRBJ1-2
CDR3aa: CASSATGGNYGYTF

len: 14
v_gene: TRBV6-5
j_gene: TRBJ1-5
CDR3aa: CASSPGTGDQPQHF

len: 16
v_gene: TRBV15
j_gene: TRBJ2-1
CDR3aa: CATSRGGGLADNEQFF

len: 15
v_gene: TRBV5-1
j_gene: TRBJ2-5
CDR3aa: CASSLLGQGGETQYF

len: 14
v_gene: TRBV3-1/TRBV3-2
j_gene: TRBJ2-5
CDR3aa: CASSRAFNQETQYF

len: 14
v_gene: TRBV5-1
j_gene: TRBJ1-2
CDR3aa: CASSSPGSGYGYTF

len: 15
v_gene: TRBV27
j_gene: TRBJ1-5
CDR3aa: CASSLSSGGHQPQHF

len: 14
v_gene: TRBV19
j_gene: TRBJ1-5
CDR3aa: CASSISGINQPQHF

len: 14
v_gene: TRBV16
j_gene: TRBJ2-3
CDR3aa: CASSRRAGADTQYF

len: 13
v_gene: TRBV3-1/TRBV3-2
j_gene: TRBJ2-2
CDR3aa: CASSQGLGRELFF

len: 15
v_gene: TRBV3-1/TRBV3-2
j_gene: TRBJ2-5
CDR3aa: CASSQYAAGRETQYF

len: 14
v_gene: TRBV5-1
j_gene: TRBJ2-7
CDR3aa: CASRVETAYYEQYF

len: 15
v_gene: TRBV4-2
j_gene: TRBJ2-1
CDR3aa: CASSSRDYLRNEQFF

len: 10
v_gene: TRBV2
j_gene: TRBJ1-1
CDR3aa: CASGLTEAFF

len: 16
v_gene: TRBV5-1
j_gene: TRBJ2-7
CDR3aa: CASSSGLAGATYEQYF

len: 15
v_gene: TRBV30
j_gene: TRBJ1-5
CDR3aa: CAWSPGTAKGQPQHF

len: 16
v_gene: TRBV7-9
j_gene: TRBJ2-7
CDR3aa: CASSPGQGPYSYEQYF

len: 15
v_gene: TRBV19
j_gene: TRBJ1-5
CDR3aa: CASQLGQGVRQPQHF

len: 15
v_gene: TRBV28
j_gene: TRBJ1-1
CDR3aa: CASSRKPPAVTEAFF

len: 14
v_gene: TRBV6-5
j_gene: TRBJ1-1
CDR3aa: CASEGSRSFTEAFF

len: 13
v_gene: TRBV5-6
j_gene: TRBJ1-2
CDR3aa: CASSPDRIYGYTF

len: 14
v_gene: TRBV19
j_gene: TRBJ1-2
CDR3aa: CASSMDRGSYGYTF

len: 19
v_gene: TRBV19
j_gene: TRBJ1-1
CDR3aa: CASIATDRADILRNTEAFF

len: 15
v_gene: TRBV11-1
j_gene: TRBJ2-7
CDR3aa: CASSLEGGSSYEQYF

len: 13
v_gene: TRBV19
j_gene: TRBJ2-3
CDR3aa: CASSMENLDTQYF

len: 15
v_gene: TRBV29-1
j_gene: TRBJ2-1
CDR3aa: CSGGRRGATYNEQFF

len: 13
v_gene: TRBV10-1
j_gene: TRBJ2-2
CDR3aa: CASSEPVTGELFF

len: 15
v_gene: TRBV5-1
j_gene: TRBJ2-7
CDR3aa: CASSPEGQWEYEQYF

len: 18
v_gene: TRBV3-1/TRBV3-2
j_gene: TRBJ1-2
CDR3aa: CASSQRFKPGQGAEGYTF

len: 15
v_gene: TRBV12-5
j_gene: TRBJ2-7
CDR3aa: CASGLGDYTSYEQYF

len: 15
v_gene: TRBV5-5
j_gene: TRBJ2-7
CDR3aa: CASRQPGQGFYEQYF

len: 15
v_gene: TRBV2
j_gene: TRBJ1-5
CDR3aa: CASSDKQGMGQPQHF

len: 14
v_gene: TRBV9
j_gene: TRBJ2-7
CDR3aa: CASSVEYNSYEQYF